The TCR beta chain described here comes from a study of CD4 T cells in relation to SARS-CoV-2 and coronaviruses (dated by TCRdb to 2020 to 2022). Some background on the complete study: HLA restriction was mapped for shared crossreactive spike epitopes using patient-derived lymphoblastoid cell lines. The Adaptive Biotechnologies TCR-sequencing kit was used for samples from a few pre-COVID donors and for the naive versus memory experiments, whereas the other data were Illumina-based. A different, Illumina-based TCR-beta assay was used to sequence expansion assays from other donors in the study. At the level of individual TCR clonotypes, the study evaluated whether memory CD4+ T cells crossreact between the spike proteins of SARS-CoV-2 and those of common cold coronaviruses. General study outcomes and caveats: Pre-pandemic and post-infection samples were not both contributed by any donor, so tracing of the source of pre-existing responses was limited. Roughly 64% of donors had memory CD4+ clonotypes that crossrecognized SARS-CoV-2 and at least one common cold coronavirus spike. Naive versus memory sequencing indicated that memory recall responses, rather than primary responses primed during culture, are detected by the assay. Since the crossreactivity analysis centred on spike protein, crossreactivity against other viral proteins was not assessed. Compared with monoreactive clones, crossreactive clones had significantly weaker SARS-CoV-2-driven expansion, a result consistent with antigenic imprinting. Small numbers of patients and of tested TCRs were a limitation of the study.

Deep-resolution immunoSEQ TCR-beta sequencing was performed on DNA from uncultured naive and memory CD4+ T cells. The authors processed their data as follows. During preprocessing, nonproductive sequences were removed, along with CDR3s that did not begin with C, did not end with F or W, or were shorter than 7 amino acids. Cultured and uncultured naive and memory CD4+ repertoires were searched for previously identified spike- and CEF-reactive CDR3s. After three terminal residues were trimmed from each end, CDR3 homology was quantified as pairwise Levenshtein distance using the stringdist R package. What TCRdb holds here is the immuneACCESS table cut down to in-frame rearrangements. Part of the clones is not present; checked against another copy, under half of the missing clones reflect an unresolved V gene, and the others are unexplained. Clone size and the V and J calls come from that table; the DNA yielded D and trimming. The sample table holds 68,000 or so clones, of which just over 90% were seen once. The ten largest clones capture approximately 0.2% of the sample.

Clipping removes 3 bases from V and 10 bases from J, with 5 as the unmatched junction base count. The CDR3, from cysteine to phenylalanine, totals 15 residues. The sequence is cut down to CDR3 DNA, 45 bases in frame from base 1. Looking up the germline V gene yields CDR1 KGHDR and CDR2 SFDVKD. Notes on this clone: This receptor's antigen is unknown. Base-call qualities are not available, and no considerably larger clone is one nucleotide away.

CD4+ T cells from unexposed donors were collected before the COVID-19 pandemic (2011-2018). Naive and memory CD4+ T cells were separated from cryopreserved PBMCs by CD4 enrichment followed by EasySep naive CD4+ T cell enrichment. Leukapheresis product for the unexposed donors was purchased commercially. Ficoll-Paque PLUS gradient centrifugation was used to isolate PBMCs from either whole blood or leukapheresis product. The PBMCs went either fresh into the expansion assay or into cryopreservation at -140 degrees C. The QIAamp Micro DNA Kit was used to extract genomic DNA from the CD4+ T cells. The chain employs TRBV24-1 and TRBJ2-1, with 13 middle bases fitting TRBD2. The TCR originated in a human donor in good health. The sequenced sample was naive CD4+ T cells from PBMCs. The intended sense of this specimen's cell subset or site label: naive CD4+ T cells isolated by negative enrichment. Here is the DNA: TGTGCCACCAGTGATAAGACTAGCGGGGGGTTCGAGCAGTTCTTC. This codes for CATSDKTSGGFEQFF.